The 21 T cell receptor beta chains given below trace back to one sample, sequenced in a study of spatial heterogeneity in lung cancer. Time point described: sample taken at primary tumor resection. Tumor, nontumor lung or frozen PBMC supplied whole RNA, sequenced without sorting. MiXCR was run by TCRdb on the 5' RACE reads, yielding one entry per CDR3 protein. The repertoire consists of 45,000 or so distinct CDR3 sequences, with roughly 7.2% occurring once and the leading ten covering roughly an eighth. Here the sequenced sample was PBMCs, taken at surgery. These receptors were taken from a female donor with early-stage non-small cell lung cancer.

This clonotype was detected ten times or more. This rearrangement joins TRBV7-2 to TRBJ1-1; D unresolved. The CDR3 spans 14 residues. With 1 base removed from V and 4 bases from J, the gap between germline ends came to 10 bases. The germline CDR1 and CDR2 sequences are SGHTA and FQGNSA. CDR3 region: CASSLVPDGTEAFF. The CDR3 nucleotides read TGTGCCAGCAGCTTAGTTCCAGACGGCACTGAAGCTTTCTTT.

The sample holds a few counts of this clonotype. The chain recombines TRBV27 with TRBJ1-2; no definite D call. V shed 6 bases and J shed 0 bases, with 17 bases lying between them. The CDR3 extends over 16 amino acids. CDR1 is MNHEY and CDR2 is SMNVEV in the germline V gene (reference sequence). In DNA form, the CDR3 reads TGTGCCAGCAGCCATCGCCCGTTGCTAGCTAACTATGGCTACACCTTC. This encodes CASSHRPLLANYGYTF.

In its sample, this clonotype was seen many times. The CDR3 DNA sequence: TGTGCCAGCAGTTCCTATTTGGGAGATACGCAGTATTTT. It encodes CASSSYLGDTQYF. The chain has TRBV27 and TRBJ2-3; no clear D. Trimming left V 4 bases short and J 5 bases short, with 10 bases between. The CDR3 has 13 residues. Germline V gene lookup returns CDR1 MNHEY and CDR2 SMNVEV (reference sequence).

The CDR3 nucleotides are TGCGCCAGCAGCTTGGGTTTGGGTCAGCCCCAGCATTTT. This sequence encodes CASSLGLGQPQHF. J is TRBJ1-5 and V is TRBV5-1; the D is unclear. The CDR3 covers 13 residues. Trimming took 0 bases from V and 6 from J, leaving 7 bases between them. CDR1 and CDR2 (germline): SGHRS, YFSETQ.

This clonotype was picked up many times. V usage is TRBV5-6 and J usage is TRBJ2-1, with D tentatively TRBD1 (6 bases). Germline V gives CDR1 SGHDT, CDR2 YYEEEE. The CDR3 length is 14 residues. V dropped 1 base and J dropped 8 bases, with 13 bases sitting between them. CDR3 sequence (DNA): TGTGCCAGCAGCTTGTTAGGGGACACCCATGAGCAGTTCTTC. Its translation is CASSLLGDTHEQFF.

By sample share, this clonotype is large. This chain connects TRBV12-3 or TRBV12-4 to TRBJ1-1; tentatively, D is TRBD1 (5 bases). The CDR3 loop spans 12 amino acids. The V end lost 5 bases, the J end lost 13 bases, and 17 bases lay between the germline ends. The DNA of the CDR3 is TGTGCCAGCAGTCCCCAGGGACTGGGTTGTTTCTTT. Residues: CASSPQGLGCFF.

On this clonotype itself: This may be a read error, as it is one base from a much larger clone. The chain's CDR3 is CGARDPTGSGETQYF. The CDR3 DNA is TGCGGTGCTAGAGATCCAACAGGGTCGGGAGAGACCCAGTACTTC. The chain is built from TRBV20-1 and TRBJ2-5, with a weak D call TRBD1 (6 bases). The CDR3 is 15 amino acids. Per the germline V gene, CDR1 is DFQATT and CDR2 is SNEGSKA (reference sequence).

The chain is built from TRBV7-2 and TRBJ2-5; D gene unclear. The germline V and J ends were trimmed by 1 base and 1 base, with 10 bases remaining between them. There are 15 residues in the CDR3. CDR1 SGHTA and CDR2 FQGNSA come from the germline V gene. As DNA, the CDR3 is TGTGCCAGCAGCTTAGTTGTAGGTCCCCAAGAGACCCAGTACTTC. This translates into CASSLVVGPQETQYF.

In regard to this clonotype: The junction shows a germline mismatch at one end, possibly a read error. The chain links TRBV7-2 to TRBJ2-3; a possible D gene is TRBD2 (7 bases). The CDR3 extends over 17 amino acids. CDR1 and CDR2 from the germline V gene are SGHTA and FQGNSA. The CDR3 loop reads CASSRVRGGPNTYTQYF. Here the CDR3 DNA reads TGTGCCAGCAGCCGCGTTAGGGGGGGGCCGAACACATATACGCAGTATTTT.

This clonotype has more than one count but fewer than ten. The chain carries TRBV7-2 and TRBJ2-1, with a possible D match to TRBD1 (5 bases). V dropped 1 base and J dropped 4 bases, with 17 bases sitting between them. Germline-derived CDR1 and CDR2 are SGHTA and FQGNSA. This CDR3 comprises 17 residues. The CDR3 loop is CASSLGSVGALYNEQFF. In DNA form, the CDR3 reads TGTGCCAGCAGCTTAGGCTCTGTAGGGGCTTTGTACAATGAGCAGTTCTTC.

This clonotype has at least ten counts. The chain employs TRBV19 and TRBJ2-5, with TRBD1 as a possible D gene (6 bases). Germline values: CDR1 LNHDA, CDR2 SQIVND (reference sequence). Trimming removed 6 bases at V and 2 bases at J, with 10 bases between. This CDR3 comprises 13 residues. The CDR3 sequence is CASSWTAQETQYF. As DNA, the CDR3 is TGTGCCAGTAGCTGGACAGCTCAAGAGACCCAGTACTTC.

A few counts support this clonotype. This chain connects TRBV20-1 to TRBJ2-3; TRBD2 aligns across 15 bases. The CDR3 has 16 amino acids. V shed 5 bases, J shed 4 bases, and the junction held 7 bases outside the gene matches. Germline lookup yields CDR1 DFQATT and CDR2 SNEGSKA (reference sequence). DNA for the CDR3: TGCAGTGCTGGAACACGGACTAGCGGGGGGGCAGATACGCAGTATTTT. Protein product: CSAGTRTSGGADTQYF.

This clonotype was recorded many times. This sequence joins TRBV14 and TRBJ1-3, with D unresolved. Germline V CDR1 and CDR2: SGHDN, FVKESK. CDR3 length: 13 amino acids. V dropped 5 bases and J dropped 2 bases, with 7 bases sitting between them. Here the CDR3 reads CASSWDPGNTIYF. As DNA, the CDR3 is TGTGCCAGCAGCTGGGATCCTGGAAACACCATATATTTT.

This clonotype has a handful of counts. This rearrangement joins TRBV6-2 or TRBV6-3 to TRBJ1-1; 7 bases align to TRBD1. This CDR3 is built from 15 residues. The trim removed 3 bases at V and 6 bases at J, leaving 10 bases unmatched. The V gene's germline CDR1 is MNHEY and CDR2 SVGEGT. The CDR3 loop is CASSYKTTGVPEAFF. As DNA, the CDR3 is TGTGCCAGCAGTTATAAAACCACAGGGGTACCTGAAGCTTTCTTT.

This clonotype was recorded at least ten times. The CDR3 spells CSAPLIADTQYF. In DNA, the CDR3 is TGCAGTGCTCCTTTGATTGCAGATACGCAGTATTTT. The chain employs TRBV20-1 and TRBJ2-3, with unresolved D. This CDR3 spans 12 amino acids. In germline, CDR1 is DFQATT, CDR2 SNEGSKA (reference sequence). The ends were cut back, 5 bases at V and 4 bases at J, with 10 bases in the middle.

The chain combines TRBV20-1 with TRBJ1-1, with D hard to call. Per the germline V gene, CDR1 is DFQATT and CDR2 is SNEGSKA (reference sequence). Trimming removed 2 bases from V and 10 bases from J, with 14 bases in between. The CDR3 has 12 residues. The CDR3 sequence: CSARSWPFGAFF. The CDR3 region has the DNA TGCAGTGCTAGATCCTGGCCCTTCGGAGCTTTCTTT.

This clonotype was counted between two and nine times. This chain joins TRBV10-3 and TRBJ2-3; 10 positions match TRBD1. Germline trimming cut 5 bases from V and 6 bases from J; bases unmatched to any gene: 5. Germline lookup yields CDR1 ENHRY and CDR2 SYGVKD. The length of the CDR3 is 14 residues. CDR3: CAISRDRGPDTQYF. The CDR3 DNA is TGTGCCATCAGTAGGGACAGGGGCCCCGATACGCAGTATTTT.

On this clonotype itself: The junction differs from germline at one of its ends, possibly a read error. This chain joins TRBV7-2 and TRBJ2-3; 7 nucleotides align to TRBD1. CDR1 SGHTA and CDR2 FQGNSA come from the germline V gene. The CDR3 spans 13 residues. The CDR3 loop is CVSSPDRADTQYF. CDR3 nucleotides: TGTGTCAGCAGCCCCGACAGGGCCGATACGCAGTATTTT.

This clonotype was counted many times. The DNA for the CDR3 is TGCGCCAGCAGGGGAGGCATGAACACTGAAGCTTTCTTT. Residues: CASRGGMNTEAFF. V gene TRBV5-1 combines with J gene TRBJ1-1; D is undetermined. The CDR3 consists of 13 residues. Deletions cut 5 bases from V and 0 bases from J, with 8 bases between. Germline CDR1 SGHRS, CDR2 YFSETQ.

This clonotype was observed a few times. V and J are TRBV6-6 and TRBJ2-5, with D perhaps TRBD1 or TRBD2 (5 bases each). The CDR3 totals 15 residues. The V gene's germline CDR1 is MNHNY and CDR2 SVGAGI (reference sequence). V dropped 0 bases and J dropped 3 bases, with 11 bases sitting between them. The CDR3, as DNA: TGTGCCAGCAGTTACTCAGGGACCACCAAAGAGACCCAGTACTTC. Protein product: CASSYSGTTKETQYF.

This clonotype occurred a few times. This chain links TRBV28 with TRBJ2-1, with 7 bases that match TRBD2. This CDR3 has 19 amino acids. V lost 4 bases, J lost 0 bases, and 15 bases stayed unmatched. Per germline, CDR1 MDHEN and CDR2 SYDVKM. The CDR3 is CASSYPGIAGDSSYNEQFF. CDR3 nucleotides: TGTGCCAGCAGTTACCCGGGTATAGCGGGCGATAGCTCCTACAATGAGCAGTTCTTC.